This T cell receptor (beta chain) was identified in a study of graft-versus-host responses after intestinal transplantation. Here immunoSEQ multiplex PCR was the method, and the copy in TCRdb shows in-frame clones only, minus some. Of roughly 17,000 clones in the sample, approximately 37% were seen once. The authors seeded around 200,000 CFSE-labeled responder cells together with around 200,000 irradiated stimulator cells tagged with violet dye. Responder cells that were proliferating and CFSE-low, both CD3+CD4+ and CD3+CD8+, were sorted after the reaction. Sequences were derived from alloreactive CD8+ T cells from a mixed lymphocyte reaction culture, sampled before intestinal transplant. The subset denotes: CFSE-low proliferating T cells sorted from roughly six-day pre-transplant mixed lymphocyte reaction (GvH or HvG direction). The receptor was isolated from a human patient who received an intestinal transplant.

The CDR3 bases are TGTGCCAGCTCACCCTATAGTCCTTCTAACTATGGCTACACCTTC. It is translated as CASSPYSPSNYGYTF. The chain employs TRBV18 and TRBJ1-2; D is unresolved. The CDR3 length is 15 residues. Per the germline V gene, CDR1 is KGHSH and CDR2 is LQKENI. V was pared by 3 bases and J by 0 bases, with 11 bases between. Full variable domain (rest looked up from reference TRBV18 and TRBJ1-2): NAGVMQNPRHLVRRRGQEARLRCSPMKGHSHVYWYRQLPEEGLKFMVYLQKENIIDESGMPKERFSAEFPKEGPSILRIQQVVRGDSAAYFCASSPYSPSNYGYTFGSGTRLTVV.